This TCR beta chain was captured by sequencing in a study of T cells after posttransplantation cyclophosphamide. The CDR3 runs 14 residues. V shed 6 bases and J 7 bases; nucleotides not matched to a gene: 6. Germline loops: CDR1 MNHEY, CDR2 SMNVEV (reference sequence). The data were produced by immunoSEQ multiplex PCR, yet TCRdb's version contains in-frame clones alone and is incomplete. The sample offers tens of thousands of clones and no singletons, the top ten holding about 6.2%. Peripheral blood was collected from the related graft donor on the marrow donation day. Study findings and constraints: Recipient CMV seropositivity and CMV reactivation strongly tracked TRB clonality. Blood and skin or GI T cell repertoires showed limited TRB overlap. Later post-transplant blood repertoires were often dominated by donor CD8+ memory clones.

The sample holds many counts of this clone. Its antigen remains unknown. The chain is built from TRBV27 and TRBJ2-2; TRBD1 matches at 9 bases. The clonotype originates from a man aged 30 to 39 in good health and a related stem cell transplant donor. The sequencing sample was made of PBMCs. CDR3 nucleotide sequence: TGTGCCAGCAGGCCGGGGACAGGGCTCGGGGAGCTGTTTTTT. It encodes CASRPGTGLGELFF.